The rows below give T cell receptor beta chains drawn from one sample of a study of OX40 agonist ivuxolimab in advanced cancers. Produced via immunoSEQ multiplex PCR; TCRdb's table is partial and in-frame only. This sample has over 80,000 clones, with more than 75% found just once. The specimen was CD4+ or CD8+ T cells sorted from blood, collected in a trial of the OX40 agonist ivuxolimab. The receptors derive from an adult with an advanced solid tumor such as melanoma, head and neck, liver or kidney cancer. Each CDR3 is given without its conserved first and last residue. D genes are given only for firm matches.

j_call d_call v_call cdr3_aa
TRBJ2-1 - TRBV2 ASSVPAAYNEQF
TRBJ2-5 - TRBV11-3 ASSLGQAETQY
TRBJ2-4 - TRBV7-6 ASSLSYGLAKNIQY
TRBJ1-2 - TRBV27 ASSFVDRSNYGYT
TRBJ2-7 TRBD2 TRBV7-2 ASSLLRLAGVTEQY
TRBJ2-1 - TRBV18 ASSPTSAEQF
TRBJ1-5 - TRBV28 ATTQGNSNQPQH
TRBJ1-1 - TRBV27 ASSLFSSGRPNTEAF
TRBJ2-7 TRBD2 TRBV15 ATSRGGLAGYYEQY
TRBJ2-1 TRBD2 TRBV5-1 ASSWGQGLAPYNEQF
TRBJ2-1 TRBD2 TRBV19 ASSIWLAGDIWSYNEQF
TRBJ1-1 TRBD1 TRBV28 ASTLEQGRAF
TRBJ1-1 - TRBV5-1 ASSLASDTEAF
TRBJ1-2 - TRBV6-5 ASSYSGTNYGYT
TRBJ2-7 - TRBV19 ASSLSHSEQY
TRBJ1-6 TRBD1 TRBV18 ASSPPDRGNYSPLH
TRBJ1-2 - TRBV15 ATSRDRLRDDGYT
TRBJ1-2 - TRBV19 ASSSLGINYGYT
TRBJ1-2 - TRBV19 ASTPAPNYGYT
TRBJ1-1 - TRBV27 ASSYTKSTEAF
TRBJ2-1 TRBD2 TRBV4-2 ASSQPQRERGNEQF
TRBJ2-1 - TRBV6-1 ASSVTSSNNEQF
TRBJ2-3 TRBD2 TRBV5-4 ASSLAGGGWTDTQY
TRBJ1-6 - TRBV7-3 ASSLQISGSPLH
TRBJ2-3 TRBD1 TRBV19 ASSRDRGSDTQY
TRBJ2-1 TRBD2 TRBV5-1 ASSWGSGRAFYNEQF
TRBJ1-1 - TRBV15 ATSREGLGNTEAF
TRBJ2-6 - TRBV27 ASSSELQGVLT
TRBJ1-5 TRBD1 TRBV6-1 ASSPGQGNQPQH
TRBJ2-5 TRBD1 TRBV19 ASSDRARETQY
TRBJ2-7 - TRBV4-2 ASSRGAYEQY
TRBJ1-5 - TRBV18 ASSPTQNGGDQPQH
TRBJ2-5 TRBD1 TRBV2 ASSLDRGVLETQY
TRBJ2-1 - TRBV9 ASSVGGLTILNEQF
TRBJ2-4 TRBD2 TRBV7-2 ASSAWTSGLAKNIQY
TRBJ1-1 - TRBV6-6 ASSYSVNTEAF
TRBJ2-5 - TRBV19 ASSIPGGSSGETQY